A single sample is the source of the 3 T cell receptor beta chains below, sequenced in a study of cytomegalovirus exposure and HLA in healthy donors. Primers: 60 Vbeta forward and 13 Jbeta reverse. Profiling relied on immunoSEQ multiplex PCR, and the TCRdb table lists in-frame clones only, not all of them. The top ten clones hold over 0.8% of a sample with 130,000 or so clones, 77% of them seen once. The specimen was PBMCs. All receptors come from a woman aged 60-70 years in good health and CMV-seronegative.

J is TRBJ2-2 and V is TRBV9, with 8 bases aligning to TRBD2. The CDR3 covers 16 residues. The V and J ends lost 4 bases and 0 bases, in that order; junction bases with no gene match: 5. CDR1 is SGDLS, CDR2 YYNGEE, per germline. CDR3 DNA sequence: TGTGCCAGCAGCTACGGGGGGGAGGCGAACACCGGGGAGCTGTTTTTT. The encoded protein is CASSYGGEANTGELFF.

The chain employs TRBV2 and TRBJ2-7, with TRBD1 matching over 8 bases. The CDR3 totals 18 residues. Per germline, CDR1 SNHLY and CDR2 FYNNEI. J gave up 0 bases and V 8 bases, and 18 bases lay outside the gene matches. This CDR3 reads CASCCRDRLLGGSYEQYF. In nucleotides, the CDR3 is TGTGCCAGCTGCTGCCGGGACAGGCTACTCGGGGGCTCCTACGAGCAGTACTTC.

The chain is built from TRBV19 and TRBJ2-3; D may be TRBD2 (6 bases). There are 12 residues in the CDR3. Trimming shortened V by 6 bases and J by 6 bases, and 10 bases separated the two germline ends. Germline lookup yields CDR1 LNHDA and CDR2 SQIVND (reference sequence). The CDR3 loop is CASREGRDTQYF. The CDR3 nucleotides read TGTGCCAGTAGGGAGGGCCGGGATACGCAGTATTTT. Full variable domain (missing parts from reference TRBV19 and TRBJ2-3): DGGITQSPKYLFRKEGQNVTLSCEQNLNHDAMYWYRQDPGQGLRLIYYSQIVNDFQKGDIAEGYSVSREKKESFPLTVTSAQKNPTAFYLCASREGRDTQYFGPGTRLTVL.